These 21 T cell receptor beta chains were sequenced from one sample in a study of T cells in Graves' hyperthyroidism and ophthalmopathy. What was amplified from RNA transcripts were TCR beta CDR3 regions. TCR CDR3 underwent first-round RT-PCR with the HTBI primer set. TCRdb independently ran MiXCR on the multiplex PCR reads; one entry per CDR3 protein. The sample carries 550,000 to 850,000 distinct CDR3 sequences, roughly a sixth recorded once. Sequencing used blood. These receptors were taken from a woman in her forties or fifties with Graves' hyperthyroidism that later progressed to Graves' ophthalmopathy.

This clonotype was counted only a few times. The CDR3 nucleotides are TGTGCCAGCAGCTTGGATCCCGGGGTGGGCACTGAAGCTTTCTTT. Protein product: CASSLDPGVGTEAFF. The chain combines TRBV5-5 with TRBJ1-1; D unresolved. Germline CDR1 SGHKS, CDR2 YYEKEE (reference sequence). With 0 bases removed from V and 4 bases from J, the gap between germline ends came to 13 bases. CDR3 length equals 15 residues.

This chain uses TRBV9 with TRBJ2-3, with D hard to call. There are 11 residues in the CDR3. The germline CDR1 and CDR2 sequences are SGDLS and YYNGEE. V lost 4 bases to trimming and J lost 6 bases, with 6 bases between them. In nucleotides, the CDR3 is TGTGCCAGCAGCCGGTCCGATACGCAGTATTTT. Translated, it gives CASSRSDTQYF.

This clonotype has more than one count but fewer than ten. This sequence joins TRBV29-1 and TRBJ1-5; TRBD1 matches at 10 bases. The junction had 4 bases not matched to a gene; V was cut back by 7 bases and J by 7 bases. This CDR3 region has 12 residues. The germline V gene encodes CDR1 SQVTM and CDR2 ANQGSEA. This chain's CDR3 is CSAGQGNQPQHF. The CDR3 region has the DNA TGCAGCGCGGGACAGGGGAACCAGCCCCAGCATTTT. Supplemented by reference TRBV29-1 and TRBJ1-5, the full variable domain reads SAVISQKPSRDICQRGTSLTIQCQVDSQVTMMFWYRQQPGQSLTLIATANQGSEATYESGFVIDKFPISRPNLTFSTLTVSNMSPEDSSIYLCSAGQGNQPQHFGDGTRLSIL.

This clonotype has just a few counts. This chain joins TRBV5-8 and TRBJ1-5; tentatively, D is TRBD1 (5 bases). V lost 7 bases and J lost 1, with 15 bases in between. The CDR3 length is 15 residues. The germline V gene encodes CDR1 SGHTS and CDR2 YDEGEE. The CDR3 region has the DNA TGTGCCAGCCTCCCGTTGAGGGGAAGCAATCAGCCCCAGCATTTT. This codes for CASLPLRGSNQPQHF.

This clonotype was detected ten times or more. V is TRBV5-1 and J is TRBJ2-7, with a tentative D call TRBD1 (5 bases). The CDR3 totals 14 residues. Trimming removed 3 bases at V and 6 bases at J, with 16 bases between. The germline V gene encodes CDR1 SGHRS and CDR2 YFSETQ. The CDR3 bases are TGCGCCAGCAGCTCGGACGTTAGGGGAACCGAGCAGTACTTC. Protein product: CASSSDVRGTEQYF. Together with reference TRBV5-1 and TRBJ2-7, the CDR3 gives the full variable domain: KAGVTQTPRYLIKTRGQQVTLSCSPISGHRSVSWYQQTPGQGLQFLFEYFSETQRNKGNFPGRFSGRQFSNSRSEMNVSTLELGDSALYLCASSSDVRGTEQYFGPGTRLTVT.

This clonotype showed up many times. The rearrangement joins TRBV12-3 or TRBV12-4 to TRBJ2-1; tentatively, D is TRBD2 (5 bases). CDR3 length: 13 amino acids. Trimming cost V 7 bases and J 8 bases, with 15 bases left between them. CDR3 DNA sequence: TGTGCCAGCACCCGGAGAGGGTTTCATGAGCAGTTCTTC. Encoded protein: CASTRRGFHEQFF.

There are many counts of this clonotype. The rearrangement uses TRBV2 and TRBJ1-5; possibly TRBD1 for D (5 bases). Between the trimmed V and J ends, which lost 5 bases and 2 bases, there was a span of 10 bases. The germline CDR1 and CDR2 sequences are SNHLY and FYNNEI. The CDR3 has 14 residues. CDR3 DNA sequence: TGTGCCAGCAGTCTGGGGGTTGGCAATCAGCCCCAGCATTTT. This encodes CASSLGVGNQPQHF. The whole variable domain, remainder taken from reference TRBV2 and TRBJ1-5, is EPEVTQTPSHQVTQMGQEVILRCVPISNHLYFYWYRQILGQKVEFLVSFYNNEISEKSEIFDDQFSVERPDGSNFTLKIRSTKLEDSAMYFCASSLGVGNQPQHFGDGTRLSIL.

This clonotype has a handful of counts. The chain is built from TRBV3-1 and TRBJ2-1; D may be TRBD1 (6 bases). This CDR3 is 15 amino acids long. Trimming pared 5 bases from V and 0 bases from J, leaving 11 bases between. Germline lookup yields CDR1 LGHDT and CDR2 YNNKEL (reference sequence). In DNA, the CDR3 is TGTGCCAGCAGCGAGGACAGTGACTCCTACAATGAGCAGTTCTTC. Its protein product is CASSEDSDSYNEQFF.

V usage is TRBV12-3 or TRBV12-4 and J usage is TRBJ1-3; tentative D call: TRBD1 (5 bases). The CDR3 loop spans 16 amino acids. Trimming removed 0 bases at V and 0 bases at J, with 9 bases between. The CDR3 spells CASSLAGAFSGNTIYF. The CDR3 DNA is TGTGCCAGCAGTTTAGCAGGGGCGTTCTCTGGAAACACCATATATTTT.

This clonotype appeared many times. The chain uses TRBV3-1 and TRBJ2-7; the D gene could be TRBD1 or TRBD2 (5 bases each). Germline V gene lookup returns CDR1 LGHDT and CDR2 YNNKEL (reference sequence). V gave up 4 bases and J gave up 3 bases, with 13 bases separating them. The CDR3 runs to 14 residues. The CDR3 coding sequence is TGTGCCAGCAGCCTCGGGACGGCCTTCTACGAGCAGTACTTC. It yields the protein CASSLGTAFYEQYF.

This clonotype was seen ten or more times. The genes are TRBV20-1 and TRBJ1-1; no clear D. The CDR3 consists of 13 residues. V shed 3 bases and J shed 0 bases, with 8 bases lying between them. CDR1 and CDR2 from the germline V gene are DFQATT and SNEGSKA (reference sequence). CDR3 region: CSASSDMNTEAFF. In DNA form, the CDR3 reads TGCAGTGCTAGCTCTGATATGAACACTGAAGCTTTCTTT.

The rearrangement joins TRBV9 to TRBJ1-1; D call uncertain. V shed 2 bases and J shed 1 base, with 12 bases lying between them. The V gene's germline CDR1 is SGDLS and CDR2 YYNGEE. There are 15 residues in the CDR3. The CDR3 region has the DNA TGTGCCAGCAGCGTGAACCCGGACCCGAACACTGAAGCTTTCTTT. Residues: CASSVNPDPNTEAFF. Combining the CDR3 with reference TRBV9 and TRBJ1-1 gives the whole variable domain DSGVTQTPKHLITATGQRVTLRCSPRSGDLSVYWYQQSLDQGLQFLIQYYNGEERAKGNILERFSAQQFPDLHSELNLSSLELGDSALYFCASSVNPDPNTEAFFGQGTRLTVV.

There are a few counts of this clonotype. This chain connects TRBV30 to TRBJ1-6; 9 positions agree with TRBD1. Germline V gives CDR1 GTSNPN, CDR2 SVGIG (reference sequence). The CDR3 length is 14 residues. J lost 9 bases, V lost 3 bases, and 6 bases had no gene match. This chain's CDR3 is CAWRPGQGGSPLHF. The CDR3 nucleotides read TGTGCCTGGAGGCCGGGACAGGGAGGTTCACCCCTCCACTTT.

The chain uses TRBV15 and TRBJ1-2, with no clear D. The V end lost 0 bases, the J end lost 8 bases, and 13 bases lay between the germline ends. The CDR3 is made up of 14 amino acids. Germline V CDR1 and CDR2: LNHNV, YYDKDF (reference sequence). The CDR3 sequence is CATSRDLVWKGYTF. CDR3 nucleotides: TGTGCCACCAGCAGAGATTTGGTGTGGAAAGGCTACACCTTC. Drawing the rest from reference TRBV15 and TRBJ1-2, the complete variable domain is DAMVIQNPRYQVTQFGKPVTLSCSQTLNHNVMYWYQQKSSQAPKLLFHYYDKDFNNEADTPDNFQSRRPNTSFCFLDIRSPGLGDTAMYLCATSRDLVWKGYTFGSGTRLTVV.

There are a few counts of this clonotype. This chain links TRBV19 with TRBJ2-3, with D perhaps matching TRBD2 (6 bases). Germline lookup yields CDR1 LNHDA and CDR2 SQIVND (reference sequence). The CDR3 length is 16 residues. The V end was cut by 1 base, the J end by 2 bases, with 13 bases between. The CDR3 nucleotides are TGTGCCAGTAGTATAGTAGGAGGGGTGAACACAGATACGCAGTATTTT. This sequence encodes CASSIVGGVNTDTQYF.

This chain uses TRBV5-1 with TRBJ1-4; D gene unclear. Trimming pared 2 bases from V and 7 bases from J, leaving 12 bases between. The CDR3 is made up of 14 amino acids. Per germline, CDR1 SGHRS and CDR2 YFSETQ. The DNA for the CDR3 is TGCGCCAGCAGCTTTTCCAGTAGTAGTGAAAAACTGTTTTTT. Translated, it gives CASSFSSSSEKLFF.

J is TRBJ1-6 and V is TRBV4-1; a possible D gene is TRBD1 (6 bases). This CDR3 has 17 residues. The germline V gene has CDR1 MGHRA and CDR2 YSYEKL. The V end lost 0 bases, the J end lost 1 base, and 10 bases lay between the germline ends. The DNA for the CDR3 is TGCGCCAGCAGCCAAGATTCCAGGGGTTCCTATAATTCACCCCTCCACTTT. Its protein product is CASSQDSRGSYNSPLHF.

This clonotype was counted at least ten times. This sequence joins TRBV5-8 and TRBJ2-1, with D perhaps TRBD2 (7 bases). The CDR3 has 17 amino acids. V lost 2 bases, J lost 4 bases, and 19 bases lay in between. From germline, CDR1 is SGHTS and CDR2 YDEGEE. DNA of the CDR3: TGTGCCAGCAGCTTCGAGGGGGGGGCCGTTTTTTACAATGAGCAGTTCTTC. It translates to CASSFEGGAVFYNEQFF.

The gene calls are TRBV19 and TRBJ2-4; possibly TRBD2 for D (6 bases). Germline assignment: CDR1 LNHDA and CDR2 SQIVND (reference sequence). V was pared by 4 bases and J by 0 bases, with 13 bases between. There are 16 residues in the CDR3. CDR3 loop: CASSTPGLLAKNIQYF. CDR3 in DNA: TGTGCCAGTAGTACACCGGGACTCCTAGCCAAAAACATTCAGTACTTC.

This clonotype was seen more than once but under ten times. With a much larger clone just one base away, this may be a read error. V gene TRBV11-2 combines with J gene TRBJ2-3; 7 nucleotides match TRBD1. There are 15 residues in the CDR3. CDR1 SGHAT and CDR2 FQNNGV come from the germline V gene. The chain's CDR3 is CACSSDLDRLGTQYF. The CDR3 coding sequence is TGTGCCTGCAGCTCCGACCTGGACAGGCTGGGTACGCAGTATTTT.

This clonotype was observed at least ten times. This sequence joins TRBV5-5 and TRBJ2-7, with TRBD1 matching over 7 bases. V shed 5 bases, J shed 2 bases, and the junction held 7 bases outside the gene matches. The CDR3 consists of 14 residues. Germline V gene data show CDR1 as SGHKS and CDR2 as YYEKEE (reference sequence). CDR3 region: CASRVATGTYEQYF. CDR3 in DNA: TGTGCCAGCAGAGTCGCGACAGGGACCTACGAGCAGTACTTC.